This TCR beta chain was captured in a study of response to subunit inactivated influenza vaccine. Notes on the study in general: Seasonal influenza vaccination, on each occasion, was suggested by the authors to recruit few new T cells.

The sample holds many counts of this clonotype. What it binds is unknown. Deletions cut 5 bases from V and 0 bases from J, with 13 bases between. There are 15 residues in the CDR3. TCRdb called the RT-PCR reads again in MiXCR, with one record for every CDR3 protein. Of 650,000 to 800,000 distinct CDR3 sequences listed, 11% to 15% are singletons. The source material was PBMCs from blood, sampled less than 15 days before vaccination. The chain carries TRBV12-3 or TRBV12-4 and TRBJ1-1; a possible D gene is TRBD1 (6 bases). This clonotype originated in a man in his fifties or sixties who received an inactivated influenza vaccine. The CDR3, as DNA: TGTGCCAGCAGTCCACACAGGGCAATGAACACTGAAGCTTTCTTT. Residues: CASSPHRAMNTEAFF.